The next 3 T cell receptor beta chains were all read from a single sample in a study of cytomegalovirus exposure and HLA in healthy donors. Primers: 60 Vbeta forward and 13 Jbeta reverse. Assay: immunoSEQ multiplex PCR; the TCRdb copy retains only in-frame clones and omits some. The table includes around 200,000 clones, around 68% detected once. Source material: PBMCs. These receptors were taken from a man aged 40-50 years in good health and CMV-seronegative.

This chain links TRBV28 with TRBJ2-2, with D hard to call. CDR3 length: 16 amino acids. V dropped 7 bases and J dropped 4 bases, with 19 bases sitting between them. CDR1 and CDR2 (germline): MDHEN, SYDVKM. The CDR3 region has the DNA TGTGCCAGCATTGCCTTTAATACCGGGTCCACCGGGGAGCTGTTTTTT. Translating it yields CASIAFNTGSTGELFF.

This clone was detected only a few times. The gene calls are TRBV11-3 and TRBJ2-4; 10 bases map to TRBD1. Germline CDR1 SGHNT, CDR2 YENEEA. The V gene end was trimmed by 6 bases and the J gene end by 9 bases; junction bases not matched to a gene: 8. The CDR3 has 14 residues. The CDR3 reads CASSPTGGSAIQYF. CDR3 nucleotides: TGTGCCAGCAGTCCGACAGGGGGCTCGGCCATTCAGTACTTC.

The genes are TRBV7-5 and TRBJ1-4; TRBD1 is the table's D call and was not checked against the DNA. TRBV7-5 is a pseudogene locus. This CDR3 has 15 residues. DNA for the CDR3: TGTGCCAGAAGCACCCGGCGGACAGGCGGTGAAAAACTGTTTTTT. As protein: CARSTRRTGGEKLFF.